This T cell receptor (beta chain) was identified in a study of cytomegalovirus exposure and HLA in healthy donors. Across the study: Roughly 85 million unique TCRs from HLA-typed donors made up an early data release. Regarding the study as a whole: The later analysis indicated that the majority of CMV-associated TCR beta chains appeared HLA-restricted.

The PCR ran on 60 Vbeta and 13 Jbeta primers. The table came from immunoSEQ multiplex PCR; TCRdb's copy has only in-frame clones and leaves some out. Of approximately 200,000 clones listed, 60% to 80% are singletons. To note about this clone: The antigen is not known. The same CDR3 is also encoded by other DNA sequences in this sample.

The ends lost 2 bases at V and 3 bases at J; junction bases unmatched: 8. CDR1 and CDR2 (germline): MNHNS, SASEGT. This CDR3 is 17 amino acids long. The sequencing input was PBMCs. The TCR comes from a man between 18 and 29 years old in good health and CMV-seronegative. The chain has TRBV6-1 and TRBJ1-5, with 9 bases identical to TRBD1. The CDR3 DNA sequence: TGTGCCAGCAGTGAACACAGGGGGCGAGTGGACAATCAGCCCCAGCATTTT. This gives the protein CASSEHRGRVDNQPQHF.